The 25 T cell receptor beta chains listed next were all sequenced from one sample in a study of CD8 T cells in ankylosing spondylitis. MiXCR, applied by TCRdb to the 5' RACE reads, yields one record per CDR3 protein. The sample lists around 7,000 distinct CDR3 sequences, around 8.7% occurring once. The material sequenced was blood, either unsorted or a sorted T cell fraction (not recorded which). These receptors were taken from a male donor with ankylosing spondylitis or in good health (not recorded which).

This clonotype has at least ten counts. V gene TRBV9 combines with J gene TRBJ2-2, with no clear D. CDR1 and CDR2 from the germline V gene are SGDLS and YYNGEE. The CDR3 totals 11 residues. Deletions cut 6 bases from V and 2 bases from J, with 2 bases between. The CDR3 loop reads CASTNTGELFF. The CDR3 DNA reads TGTGCCAGCACCAACACCGGGGAGCTGTTTTTT.

By frequency in the sample, this clonotype is medium-sized. CDR3 protein: CASSGSSGANVLTF. The CDR3 DNA reads as TGTGCCAGCAGCGGCTCGTCCGGGGCCAACGTCCTGACTTTC. This chain uses TRBV9 with TRBJ2-6; no clear D. This CDR3 is 14 amino acids long. Per the germline V gene, CDR1 is SGDLS and CDR2 is YYNGEE. The V and J ends lost 3 bases and 4 bases respectively, with 8 bases between them.

This clonotype is labeled as medium-sized. The chain combines TRBV9 with TRBJ1-2, with D perhaps matching TRBD1 (6 bases). Germline loops: CDR1 SGDLS, CDR2 YYNGEE. The CDR3 spans 17 residues. V gave up 0 bases and J gave up 3 bases, with 18 bases separating them. DNA for the CDR3: TGTGCCAGCAGCGTAGCCCCAAACAGGGTAGGAGACTATGGCTACACCTTC. As protein: CASSVAPNRVGDYGYTF.

The sample holds many counts of this clonotype. The genes are TRBV9 and TRBJ2-1; no reliable D call. Germline-derived CDR1 and CDR2 are SGDLS and YYNGEE. V lost 0 bases and J lost 5, with 6 bases in between. The CDR3 covers 13 residues. The CDR3 DNA follows: TGTGCCAGCAGCGTAGTTTCGAACAATGAGCAGTTCTTC. Translated, it gives CASSVVSNNEQFF.

This sequence joins TRBV9 and TRBJ1-2; unclear D gene. Germline assignment: CDR1 SGDLS and CDR2 YYNGEE. V lost 0 bases to trimming and J lost 6 bases, with 9 bases between them. This CDR3 is 13 amino acids long. As DNA, the CDR3 is TGTGCCAGCAGCGTAGTAGGCGAGAATGGCTACACCTTC. This gives the protein CASSVVGENGYTF. Looking up the rest from reference TRBV9 and TRBJ1-2 gives the full variable domain: DSGVTQTPKHLITATGQRVTLRCSPRSGDLSVYWYQQSLDQGLQFLIQYYNGEERAKGNILERFSAQQFPDLHSELNLSSLELGDSALYFCASSVVGENGYTFGSGTRLTVV.

By share, this clonotype counts as medium-sized. V is TRBV9 and J is TRBJ2-1; 12 bases fit TRBD1. J was trimmed by 9 bases and V by 1 base; bases with no gene match: 5. This CDR3 is built from 15 residues. The germline gives CDR1 SGDLS, CDR2 YYNGEE. Written as DNA, the CDR3 is TGTGCCAGCAGCGTAACCGGGACAGGGGGCGGTGAGCAGTTCTTC. As protein: CASSVTGTGGGEQFF.

CDR3: CASSVGSPTTSDGSYNEQFF. CDR3 coding DNA: TGTGCCAGCAGCGTAGGCTCACCTACCACTAGCGACGGCTCCTACAATGAGCAGTTCTTC. The rearrangement links TRBV9 to TRBJ2-1; 7 bases are shared with TRBD2. The CDR3 totals 20 residues. CDR1 is SGDLS and CDR2 is YYNGEE in the germline V gene. The ends lost 0 bases at V and 0 bases at J; junction bases unmatched: 15.

By share of the sample, this clonotype is medium-sized (0.01 to 0.1%). This chain joins TRBV9 and TRBJ2-5; D ambiguous. V dropped 4 bases and J dropped 5 bases, with 9 bases sitting between them. CDR1 and CDR2 from the germline V gene are SGDLS and YYNGEE. This CDR3 comprises 12 residues. This CDR3 is CASSSDSETQYF. CDR3 bases: TGTGCCAGCAGCTCTGACTCGGAGACCCAGTACTTC. Filled out from reference TRBV9 and TRBJ2-5, the complete variable domain reads DSGVTQTPKHLITATGQRVTLRCSPRSGDLSVYWYQQSLDQGLQFLIQYYNGEERAKGNILERFSAQQFPDLHSELNLSSLELGDSALYFCASSSDSETQYFGPGTRLLVL.

This clonotype has just a few counts. The V call is TRBV9, the J call TRBJ1-4; D gene uncertain. Germline-derived CDR1 and CDR2 are SGDLS and YYNGEE. The CDR3 has 15 amino acids. V was cut by 3 bases and J by 3 bases, with 12 bases left in between. DNA for the CDR3: TGTGCCAGCAGCGCCGGGAGGGTGGCTAATGAAAAACTGTTTTTT. This translates into CASSAGRVANEKLFF.

The V and J genes are TRBV9 and TRBJ2-7; 7 bases are shared with TRBD1. Germline loops: CDR1 SGDLS, CDR2 YYNGEE. The CDR3 contains 15 residues. The trim removed 0 bases at V and 4 bases at J, leaving 7 bases unmatched. The CDR3 sequence is CASSVGAGGDYEQYV. The CDR3 DNA sequence: TGTGCCAGCAGCGTAGGAGCAGGGGGTGATTACGAGCAGTACGTC.

By share, this clonotype ranks as medium-sized. The chain joins TRBV9 to TRBJ1-2, with TRBD1 as a possible D gene (6 bases). V dropped 0 bases and J dropped 0 bases, with 18 bases sitting between them. Germline values: CDR1 SGDLS, CDR2 YYNGEE. The CDR3 consists of 18 residues. CDR3 nucleotide sequence: TGTGCCAGCAGCGTAGAGGATTGGGGGCCGAGAGCTAACTATGGCTACACCTTC. Protein product: CASSVEDWGPRANYGYTF.

This clonotype was found many times. V usage is TRBV9 and J usage is TRBJ2-3; 12 bases are shared with TRBD2. The CDR3 consists of 18 residues. With V trimmed by 5 bases and J by 2 bases, 12 bases remained unmatched. Germline CDR1 is SGDLS and CDR2 is YYNGEE. CDR3 in DNA: TGTGCCAGCAGTGTTACTAGCGGGAGGACCTCTCTCACAGATACGCAGTATTTT. This encodes CASSVTSGRTSLTDTQYF.

This clonotype was recorded a few times. The chain carries TRBV9 and TRBJ2-2, with no clear D. The CDR3 runs 12 residues. Trimming took 4 bases from V and 6 from J, leaving 7 bases between them. CDR1 and CDR2 from the germline V gene are SGDLS and YYNGEE. The CDR3 region is CASSLGSGELFF. CDR3 nucleotide sequence: TGTGCCAGCAGCCTAGGCTCCGGGGAGCTGTTTTTT.

This clonotype was observed a handful of times. The chain links TRBV9 to TRBJ2-1; possible D gene TRBD2, 7 bases. This CDR3 region has 15 residues. Germline CDR1 reads SGDLS; CDR2 reads YYNGEE. V lost 0 bases to trimming and J lost 4 bases, with 11 bases between them. CDR3 amino acids: CASSVEGGEYNEQFF. The DNA for the CDR3 is TGTGCCAGCAGCGTAGAAGGGGGGGAGTACAATGAGCAGTTCTTC.

The table lists this clonotype with many counts. The V and J genes are TRBV9 and TRBJ2-2; D is perhaps TRBD1 (6 bases). Trimming stripped 0 bases from V and 4 bases from J, with 10 bases between. Germline V lookup: CDR1 SGDLS, CDR2 YYNGEE. CDR3 length: 15 residues. CDR3 nucleotides: TGTGCCAGCAGCGTAGGGGCAGGGGTCACCGGGGAGCTGTTTTTT. Translating gives CASSVGAGVTGELFF.

The chain has TRBV9 and TRBJ2-1; the D call may be TRBD1 or TRBD2 (5 bases each). CDR3 size: 17 residues. Trimming stripped 0 bases from V and 0 bases from J, with 13 bases between. CDR1 and CDR2 (germline): SGDLS, YYNGEE. The chain's CDR3 is CASSVVGVLPSYNEQFF. The CDR3 coding sequence is TGTGCCAGCAGCGTAGTGGGGGTTTTACCCTCCTACAATGAGCAGTTCTTC.

The CDR3 DNA follows: TGTGCCAGCAGCGAAGCTACGAACACCGGGGAGCTGTTTTTT. Its protein is CASSEATNTGELFF. The chain links TRBV9 to TRBJ2-2; D remains unclear. This CDR3 region has 14 residues. V was clipped by 3 bases and J by 0 bases, with 6 bases between them. Germline V gene lookup returns CDR1 SGDLS and CDR2 YYNGEE.

V and J are TRBV9 and TRBJ2-1; 8 bases align to TRBD2. Germline V gene sequence: CDR1 SGDLS, CDR2 YYNGEE. This CDR3 comprises 15 residues. With 0 bases clipped from V and 2 bases from J, the junction kept 1 base outside the gene matches. The CDR3 spells CASSVGGRPYNEQFF. In DNA, the CDR3 is TGTGCCAGCAGCGTAGGCGGGAGGCCCTACAATGAGCAGTTCTTC.

Sample share makes this clonotype medium-sized. In DNA form, the CDR3 reads TGTGCCAGCAGCTTACAGGGGAGTAATGAAAAACTGTTTTTT. Encoded protein: CASSLQGSNEKLFF. The rearrangement uses TRBV9 and TRBJ1-4, with 7 bases matching TRBD1. J lost 4 bases, V lost 4 bases, and 4 bases had no gene match. Germline V gives CDR1 SGDLS, CDR2 YYNGEE. This CDR3 contains 14 residues.

DNA of the CDR3: TGTGCCAGCAGCGTTAGCGGGGGCCGGTACAATGAGCAGTTCTTC. This codes for CASSVSGGRYNEQFF. The chain carries TRBV9 and TRBJ2-1; TRBD2 matches at 9 bases. The length of the CDR3 is 15 residues. Unmatched junction bases numbered 4, after V lost 2 bases and J lost 4 bases. Germline loops: CDR1 SGDLS, CDR2 YYNGEE.

This clonotype was observed a few times. The chain has TRBV9 and TRBJ2-1; 8 bases match TRBD2. The junction had 4 bases not matched to a gene; V was cut back by 3 bases and J by 5 bases. Germline V gives CDR1 SGDLS, CDR2 YYNGEE. CDR3 length: 14 residues. In DNA, the CDR3 is TGTGCCAGCAGCGGCGGGGGGCCGGACAATGAGCAGTTCTTC. Translated: CASSGGGPDNEQFF. Filled out from reference TRBV9 and TRBJ2-1, the complete variable domain reads DSGVTQTPKHLITATGQRVTLRCSPRSGDLSVYWYQQSLDQGLQFLIQYYNGEERAKGNILERFSAQQFPDLHSELNLSSLELGDSALYFCASSGGGPDNEQFFGPGTRLTVL.

This clonotype is judged medium-sized. The genes are TRBV9 and TRBJ2-4; 9 bases are a match to TRBD2. CDR3 length: 15 amino acids. The V segment lost 5 bases and the J segment 7 bases; nucleotides outside the gene matches: 10. Germline V gene lookup returns CDR1 SGDLS and CDR2 YYNGEE. The CDR3 sequence is CASSLAGGQGNIQYF. The CDR3 nucleotides read TGTGCCAGCAGTCTCGCGGGAGGGCAGGGGAACATTCAGTACTTC.

This clonotype is labeled medium-sized. The chain uses TRBV7-3 and TRBJ2-1; no clear D gene. CDR1 and CDR2 from the germline V gene are SGHTA and FQGTGA. Between the trimmed V and J ends, which lost 2 bases and 9 bases, there was a span of 11 bases. CDR3 length: 13 residues. DNA for the CDR3: TGTGCCAGCAGCTTAGGCGGTGCTGGTGAGCAGTTCTTC. Residues: CASSLGGAGEQFF.

This clonotype has at least ten counts. The V gene is TRBV9, the J gene TRBJ2-2; possible D gene TRBD1, 6 bases. The CDR3 runs 17 residues. Between the trimmed V and J ends, which lost 4 bases and 0 bases, there was a span of 16 bases. Germline values: CDR1 SGDLS, CDR2 YYNGEE. This chain's CDR3 is CASSPRSGHPNTGELFF. The CDR3 DNA sequence: TGTGCCAGCAGCCCGAGATCGGGACACCCGAACACCGGGGAGCTGTTTTTT.

This clonotype was observed many times. The gene calls are TRBV9 and TRBJ2-2; D possibly corresponds to TRBD1 (5 bases). Germline loops: CDR1 SGDLS, CDR2 YYNGEE. V lost 3 bases to trimming and J lost 4 bases, with 7 bases between them. The CDR3 contains 13 residues. The DNA of the CDR3 is TGTGCCAGCAGCGGCAGGGCCACCGGGGAGCTGTTTTTT. This codes for CASSGRATGELFF.